These T cell receptor beta chains were read from a single sample in a study of T cell changes during pregnancy in multiple sclerosis. TCRdb's table, derived via immunoSEQ multiplex PCR, lists solely in-frame clones and lacks some. This table holds around 99,000 clones, roughly 92% found once. Here the sequenced sample was peripheral blood, taken in the third trimester of pregnancy. These receptors were obtained from a female donor in good health, enrolled as a control in a pregnancy study. CDR3s leave out the opening cysteine and the closing phenylalanine or tryptophan. Each record gives: V gene, J gene, CDR3 protein.

TRBV5-1	TRBJ2-2	ASSYTGGTGELF
TRBV6-6	TRBJ1-3	ASSLGQYSGNTIY
TRBV13	TRBJ2-7	ASSQRTASYEQY
TRBV6-4	TRBJ1-1	ASSATLNTEAF
TRBV5-6	TRBJ1-1	ASHGQGAVTEAF
TRBV6-5	TRBJ1-1	ASSYSRQGSAF
TRBV30	TRBJ2-5	AWSGASGGAGRETQY
TRBV4-3	TRBJ1-5	ASSQDYWSNQPQH
TRBV19	TRBJ1-1	ASGYRGQETEAF
TRBV19	TRBJ2-7	ASSLLGTGNTYEQY
TRBV7-2	TRBJ2-7	ASSRGLAGETYEQY
TRBV7-9	TRBJ2-1	ASSASLASNEQF
TRBV9	TRBJ1-1	ASSPGSGTEAF
TRBV2	TRBJ1-1	ASSGPVMRNTEAF
TRBV10-2	TRBJ2-5	ASSEGGRALAGEETQY
TRBV5-1	TRBJ1-1	ASRYRDTEAF
TRBV7-6	TRBJ2-3	ASSPSSTDTQY
TRBV16	TRBJ1-4	ASSQSQGLGEKLF
TRBV7-3	TRBJ1-1	ASSLIQGTAEAF
TRBV19	TRBJ1-1	ASSRSNTEAF